The 16 T cell receptor beta chains given below trace back to one sample, sequenced in a study of T-cell reconstitution after alpha-beta-depleted transplantation in children. A TCRbeta library incorporating unique molecular identifiers was prepared. TCRdb re-called the PCR reads with MiXCR, one entry per CDR3 protein. The data show 490,000 or so distinct CDR3 sequences, under 15% seen once. The sequenced sample was PBMCs from the stem cell graft donor, obtained from the stem cell graft. The receptors were gathered from a human donor who donated a stem cell graft to a child with combined immunodeficiency.

The chain links TRBV5-1 to TRBJ2-2, with 7 positions matching TRBD1. Unmatched junction bases numbered 10, after V lost 5 bases and J lost 3 bases. This CDR3 is 16 amino acids long. CDR1 is SGHRS and CDR2 is YFSETQ in the germline V gene. This chain's CDR3 is CASRSDRDFHTGELFF. CDR3 nucleotides: TGCGCCAGCAGAAGTGACAGGGATTTTCACACCGGGGAGCTGTTTTTT.

This clonotype was picked up a small number of times. The J gene is TRBJ2-7, the V gene TRBV29-1, with TRBD1 identical over 7 bases. Trimming took 6 bases from V and 3 from J; bases not matched to a gene: 11. The CDR3 runs to 14 residues. Germline values: CDR1 SQVTM, CDR2 ANQGSEA. The CDR3, as DNA: TGCAGCGTAGCCCGAAACCGGGACAGCTACGAGCAGTACTTC. This translates into CSVARNRDSYEQYF.

This clonotype has a count of ten or more. The V call is TRBV12-3 or TRBV12-4, the J call TRBJ2-5, with 12 nucleotides matching TRBD2. The CDR3 sequence is 18 residues long. V was pared by 5 bases and J by 1 base, with 11 bases of the junction left unmatched. CDR3 sequence: CASSRGTTSGGPQETQYF. DNA of the CDR3: TGTGCCAGCAGTCGCGGGACTACTAGCGGGGGGCCCCAAGAGACCCAGTACTTC.

This clonotype was counted only a few times. The rearrangement uses TRBV20-1 and TRBJ2-7; D is unresolved. The CDR3 contains 13 residues. V was pared by 0 bases and J by 3 bases, with 9 bases between. CDR1 is DFQATT and CDR2 is SNEGSKA in the germline V gene (reference sequence). The CDR3 DNA follows: TGCAGTGCTAGAGATCAGGCCAACTACGAGCAGTACTTC. This translates into CSARDQANYEQYF.

This rearrangement joins TRBV4-3 to TRBJ2-1; possibly TRBD1 for D (5 bases). This CDR3 comprises 15 residues. Germline values: CDR1 LGHNA, CDR2 YSLEER. V lost 2 bases and J lost 7, with 15 bases in between. CDR3 nucleotides: TGCGCCAGCAGCCAAAGGGGCAGGGTTTATAATGAGCAGTTCTTC. Amino acid sequence: CASSQRGRVYNEQFF.

This clonotype was counted ten times or more. The chain links TRBV12-3 or TRBV12-4 to TRBJ1-2; TRBD1 is a possible D gene (5 bases). Trimming cost V 4 bases and J 3 bases, with 9 bases left between them. The CDR3 sequence is 13 residues long. The CDR3 DNA reads as TGTGCCAGCAGTTGGGGGGTAGACTATGGCTACACCTTC. Protein sequence: CASSWGVDYGYTF.

This clonotype was observed a handful of times. The V gene is TRBV7-2, the J gene TRBJ2-7; no clear D gene. V lost 4 bases and J lost 0, with 10 bases in between. Germline-derived CDR1 and CDR2 are SGHTA and FQGNSA. The CDR3 is made up of 14 amino acids. DNA of the CDR3: TGTGCCAGCAGCTCCCGCCCGAGCTCCTACGAGCAGTACTTC. This codes for CASSSRPSSYEQYF. Together with reference TRBV7-2 and TRBJ2-7, the CDR3 gives the full variable domain: GAGVSQSPSNKVTEKGKDVELRCDPISGHTALYWYRQSLGQGLEFLIYFQGNSAPDKSGLPSDRFSAERTGGSVSTLTIQRTQQEDSAVYLCASSSRPSSYEQYFGPGTRLTVT.

The chain has TRBV5-1 and TRBJ1-3, with 8 positions matching TRBD1. The trim removed 4 bases at V and 0 bases at J, leaving 9 bases unmatched. Germline V gene sequence: CDR1 SGHRS, CDR2 YFSETQ. This CDR3 contains 17 residues. The CDR3 is CASSPTTGAPSGNTIYF. CDR3 DNA sequence: TGCGCCAGCAGCCCGACGACAGGGGCCCCCTCTGGAAACACCATATATTTT.

With respect to this clonotype: Relative to the germline gene, one junction end is altered; a read error may explain this. The gene calls are TRBV10-3 and TRBJ1-1, with D tentatively TRBD1 (6 bases). The CDR3 extends over 15 amino acids. CDR1 is ENHRY and CDR2 is SYGVKD in the germline V gene. The CDR3, as DNA: TGTGCCAGCAGTACCAATGGACAGTTGAACACTGAAGCTTTCTTT. The encoded protein is CASSTNGQLNTEAFF.

This clonotype turned up a few times. The chain carries TRBV4-3 and TRBJ2-1; 10 bases line up with TRBD2. Germline V lookup: CDR1 LGHNA, CDR2 YSLEER. The CDR3 extends over 15 amino acids. The J segment lost 6 bases and the V segment lost 6 bases, leaving 8 bases of the junction unmatched. CDR3 in DNA: TGCGCCAGCAGTCACGCTAGCGGGGGAAGCAATGAGCAGTTCTTC. Encoded protein: CASSHASGGSNEQFF.

This clonotype came up a few times. This chain's CDR3 is CSVAPGGDSYEQYF. The CDR3 region has the DNA TGCAGTGTTGCTCCCGGAGGGGACAGCTACGAGCAGTACTTC. The J gene is TRBJ2-7, the V gene TRBV20-1; perhaps TRBD1 as D (7 bases). V was shortened by 7 bases and J by 3 bases, with 19 bases between the two germline ends. Germline-derived CDR1 and CDR2 are DFQATT and SNEGSKA (reference sequence). There are 14 residues in the CDR3.

This clonotype was picked up a small number of times. The CDR3 DNA follows: TGTGCCTGGAGTGGATGGGACAGGGTGGACTATGGCTACACCTTC. Protein product: CAWSGWDRVDYGYTF. The gene calls are TRBV30 and TRBJ1-2, with 9 nucleotides matching TRBD1. CDR1 is GTSNPN, CDR2 SVGIG, per germline (reference sequence). Trimming took 1 base from V and 3 from J; bases not matched to a gene: 6. The CDR3 contains 15 residues. The full variable domain, in which reference TRBV30 and TRBJ1-2 provide the parts outside the CDR3, is SQTIHQWPATLVQPVGSPLSLECTVEGTSNPNLYWYRQAAGRGLQLLFYSVGIGQISSEVPQNLSASRPQDRQFILSSKKLLLSDSGFYLCAWSGWDRVDYGYTFGSGTRLTVV.

This clonotype appeared many times. The chain uses TRBV29-1 and TRBJ2-2; D may be TRBD2 (6 bases). The CDR3 runs to 14 residues. The germline V gene encodes CDR1 SQVTM and CDR2 ANQGSEA. Trimming removed 1 base at V and 6 bases at J, with 12 bases between. The CDR3 DNA follows: TGCAGCGTTGAAGCCCGGACTATGGCCGGGGAGCTGTTTTTT. The encoded protein is CSVEARTMAGELFF.

The chain has TRBV20-1 and TRBJ2-1; 8 bases align to TRBD2. This CDR3 has 14 residues. Looked up from germline, CDR1 is DFQATT and CDR2 is SNEGSKA (reference sequence). V dropped 3 bases and J dropped 2; count of bases not matched to a gene: 3. The CDR3: CSARQRGPYNEQFF. The CDR3 DNA reads TGCAGTGCTAGGCAGCGGGGGCCCTACAATGAGCAGTTCTTC.

This chain joins TRBV2 and TRBJ1-4; D remains ambiguous. CDR3 size: 15 residues. Trimming pared 1 base from V and 4 bases from J, leaving 10 bases between. Per germline, CDR1 SNHLY and CDR2 FYNNEI. The CDR3 protein is CASSEGTAYNEKLFF. CDR3 sequence (DNA): TGTGCCAGCAGTGAAGGGACTGCTTATAATGAAAAACTGTTTTTT. Drawing the rest from reference TRBV2 and TRBJ1-4, the complete variable domain is EPEVTQTPSHQVTQMGQEVILRCVPISNHLYFYWYRQILGQKVEFLVSFYNNEISEKSEIFDDQFSVERPDGSNFTLKIRSTKLEDSAMYFCASSEGTAYNEKLFFGSGTQLSVL.

This clonotype occurred a few times. The chain couples TRBV12-3 or TRBV12-4 to TRBJ2-1; D may correspond to TRBD1 or TRBD2 (6 bases each). The CDR3 covers 14 residues. V was cut by 3 bases and J by 9 bases, with 15 bases left in between. The CDR3 bases are TGTGCCAGCAGTTTGGAAAGGGGGGCTGGTGAGCAGTTCTTC. Translation gives CASSLERGAGEQFF.